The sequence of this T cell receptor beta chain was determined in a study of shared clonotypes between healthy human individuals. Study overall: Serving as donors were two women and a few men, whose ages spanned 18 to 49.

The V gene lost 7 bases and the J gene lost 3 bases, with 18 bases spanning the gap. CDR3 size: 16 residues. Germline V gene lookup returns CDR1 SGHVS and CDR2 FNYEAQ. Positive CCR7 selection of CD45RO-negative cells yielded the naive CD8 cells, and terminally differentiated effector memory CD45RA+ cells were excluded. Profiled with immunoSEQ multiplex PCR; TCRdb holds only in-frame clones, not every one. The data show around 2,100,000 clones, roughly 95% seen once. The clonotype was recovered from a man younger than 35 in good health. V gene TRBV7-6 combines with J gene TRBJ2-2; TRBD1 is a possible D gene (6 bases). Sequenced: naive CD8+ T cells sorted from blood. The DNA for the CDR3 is TGTGCCAGCACCACTCTACAGGGATTATACACCGGGGAGCTGTTTTTT. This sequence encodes CASTTLQGLYTGELFF.